Presented here are 16 T cell receptor beta chains from one specimen sequenced in a study of blood T cell repertoires in COVID-19 (dated by TCRdb to 2020 to 2022). Receptors were amplified or captured by the immunoSEQ multiplex PCR assay. TCRdb retrieved this table from immuneACCESS and kept in-frame rearrangements only. Not all clones are present; in checked studies, unresolved V genes account for under half, and no reason is known for the remainder. This sample gives 150,000 to 200,000 clones in total; roughly 80% of them show up just once. The leading ten clones occupy 2.5% to 3.5% of the sample. The sample taken for sequencing was peripheral blood. All receptors come from a man in his 70s with acute or convalescent COVID-19.

The chain combines TRBV7-8 with TRBJ2-7; D is possibly TRBD2 (6 bases). Germline V lookup: CDR1 SGHVS, CDR2 FQNEAQ. V lost 1 base, J lost 4 bases, and 14 bases lay in between. The CDR3 has 15 residues. CDR3 nucleotides: TGTGCCAGCAGCTTAGAGTTAGCGGAGGGTTACGAGCAGTACTTC. Amino acids: CASSLELAEGYEQYF.

This clone was picked up a small number of times. The genes are TRBV19 and TRBJ2-7; no firm D call. This CDR3 is 9 amino acids long. The germline V gene has CDR1 LNHDA and CDR2 SQIVND (reference sequence). V lost 6 bases and J 6 bases, leaving 3 bases between the germline ends. In nucleotides, the CDR3 is TGTGCCAGTAGGAGCGAGCAGTACTTC. Translated: CASRSEQYF. Supplemented by reference TRBV19 and TRBJ2-7, the full variable domain reads DGGITQSPKYLFRKEGQNVTLSCEQNLNHDAMYWYRQDPGQGLRLIYYSQIVNDFQKGDIAEGYSVSREKKESFPLTVTSAQKNPTAFYLCASRSEQYFGPGTRLTVT.

The J gene is TRBJ1-6, the V gene TRBV5-5; 8 bases match TRBD1. The germline gives CDR1 SGHKS, CDR2 YYEKEE (reference sequence). The CDR3 length is 17 residues. J was trimmed by 7 bases and V by 0 bases; bases with no gene match: 9. DNA of the CDR3: TGTGCCAGCAGCTTGGGAGGAGCAGGGGGCTACAATTCACCCCTCCACTTT. Encoded protein: CASSLGGAGGYNSPLHF.

This chain uses TRBV2 with TRBJ2-2; perhaps TRBD2 as D (6 bases). The CDR3 has 14 residues. Trimming took 7 bases from V and 6 from J, leaving 15 bases between them. CDR1 is SNHLY, CDR2 FYNNEI, per germline. The CDR3, as DNA: TGTGCCAGCACCCCCCCCGCGGGGTCCGGGGAGCTGTTTTTT. Translation: CASTPPAGSGELFF.

This chain joins TRBV7-6 and TRBJ2-2, with a weak D call TRBD1 (6 bases). Deletions cut 1 base from V and 4 bases from J, with 10 bases between. There are 15 residues in the CDR3. Germline CDR1 and CDR2: SGHVS and FNYEAQ. CDR3 DNA sequence: TGTGCCAGCAGCTTAGTGTTGACAGGCACCGGGGAGCTGTTTTTT. Its protein is CASSLVLTGTGELFF.

The chain is built from TRBV5-4 and TRBJ1-3; 8 bases line up with TRBD1. V lost 4 bases, J lost 4 bases, and 1 base stayed unmatched. The CDR3 consists of 13 residues. Germline loops: CDR1 SGHNT, CDR2 YYREEE (reference sequence). In DNA form, the CDR3 reads TGTGCCAGCAGCAGGGACAGGGGAAACACCATATATTTT. Translated: CASSRDRGNTIYF.

The chain recombines TRBV10-3 with TRBJ1-2, with D perhaps matching TRBD1 (6 bases). There are 14 residues in the CDR3. The V gene's germline CDR1 is ENHRY and CDR2 SYGVKD. The germline V and J ends were trimmed by 2 bases and 4 bases, with 11 bases remaining between them. The CDR3, as DNA: TGTGCCATCAGTGAGAAAGGACAGAGCTATGGCTACACCTTC. Its translation: CAISEKGQSYGYTF.

This clone was recorded a few times. The chain uses TRBV9 and TRBJ2-2, with 7 bases fitting TRBD2. J gave up 7 bases and V 3 bases, and 9 bases lay outside the gene matches. The CDR3 consists of 15 residues. Looked up from germline, CDR1 is SGDLS and CDR2 is YYNGEE. The CDR3 protein is CASSGPAGVLGELFF. The DNA for the CDR3 is TGTGCCAGCAGCGGGCCCGCGGGAGTGCTCGGGGAGCTGTTTTTT.

This clone was recorded only once. The chain joins TRBV5-1 to TRBJ2-1; D is possibly TRBD2 (5 bases). CDR1 SGHRS and CDR2 YFSETQ come from the germline V gene. V gave up 4 bases and J gave up 0 bases, with 14 bases separating them. This CDR3 comprises 16 residues. The CDR3, as DNA: TGCGCCAGCAGCCCAATAGCGTTGAGCTCCTACAATGAGCAGTTCTTC. Protein product: CASSPIALSSYNEQFF.

This clone was observed once. J is TRBJ2-7 and V is TRBV28; 10 bases agree with TRBD2. Germline V CDR1 and CDR2: MDHEN, SYDVKM. This CDR3 is 16 amino acids long. Unmatched junction bases numbered 11, after V lost 6 bases and J lost 3 bases. The CDR3 protein is CASSLAASGSYYEQYF. The CDR3 DNA reads TGTGCCAGCAGCCTTGCGGCTAGCGGGAGTTACTACGAGCAGTACTTC.

The chain recombines TRBV7-2 with TRBJ2-5; 8 nucleotides align to TRBD2. The germline V gene encodes CDR1 SGHTA and CDR2 FQGNSA. The CDR3 is 16 amino acids. V lost 2 bases to trimming and J lost 0 bases; unmatched junction nucleotides: 5. CDR3 in DNA: TGTGCCAGCAGCTTATTTGCGGGGGGACACCAAGAGACCCAGTACTTC. Translation: CASSLFAGGHQETQYF. Drawing the rest from reference TRBV7-2 and TRBJ2-5, the complete variable domain is GAGVSQSPSNKVTEKGKDVELRCDPISGHTALYWYRQSLGQGLEFLIYFQGNSAPDKSGLPSDRFSAERTGGSVSTLTIQRTQQEDSAVYLCASSLFAGGHQETQYFGPGTRLLVL.

This clone was counted a single time. In DNA, the CDR3 is TGCGCCAGCAGCTTGACAATCCCCGGGACAGGATACTATGGCTACACCTTC. Translation gives CASSLTIPGTGYYGYTF. This chain links TRBV5-1 with TRBJ1-2; 8 nucleotides match TRBD1. CDR3 length: 17 amino acids. The J segment lost 3 bases and the V segment lost 1 base, leaving 11 bases of the junction unmatched. Per the germline V gene, CDR1 is SGHRS and CDR2 is YFSETQ.

The genes are TRBV6-2 or TRBV6-3 and TRBJ2-7; 10 nucleotides align to TRBD2. The CDR3 is 17 amino acids. The germline V gene encodes CDR1 MNHEY and CDR2 SVGEGT. Trimming removed 0 bases from V and 2 bases from J; junction bases left unmatched: 7. The CDR3 region is CASSYSRTSGKTYEQYF. DNA for the CDR3: TGTGCCAGCAGTTACTCGCGGACTAGCGGAAAAACCTACGAGCAGTACTTC.

Here the CDR3 reads CASSIRDREGNEQFF. CDR3 nucleotides: TGTGCCAGCAGTATCCGGGACAGGGAGGGTAATGAGCAGTTCTTC. The chain carries TRBV6-5 and TRBJ2-1, with 9 bases identical to TRBD1. Germline V lookup: CDR1 MNHEY, CDR2 SVGAGI. The CDR3 is made up of 15 amino acids. The V and J ends lost 5 bases and 7 bases, in that order; junction bases with no gene match: 9.

This clone has a handful of counts. The genes are TRBV5-1 and TRBJ1-3; 7 positions match TRBD1. CDR1 is SGHRS, CDR2 YFSETQ, per germline. Unmatched junction bases numbered 6, after V lost 3 bases and J lost 0 bases. The CDR3 extends over 16 amino acids. CDR3 in amino acids: CASSSPGQSSGNTIYF. The CDR3 nucleotides are TGCGCCAGCAGCTCACCGGGACAGAGCTCTGGAAACACCATATATTTT. The whole variable domain, filled in from reference TRBV5-1 and TRBJ1-3, reads KAGVTQTPRYLIKTRGQQVTLSCSPISGHRSVSWYQQTPGQGLQFLFEYFSETQRNKGNFPGRFSGRQFSNSRSEMNVSTLELGDSALYLCASSSPGQSSGNTIYFGEGSWLTVV.

The CDR3 bases are TGTGCCAGCAGCGTAGGACAGGGGCGGGCAACTAATGAAAAACTGTTTTTT. It specifies CASSVGQGRATNEKLFF. The chain has TRBV9 and TRBJ1-4; 8 bases agree with TRBD1. This CDR3 comprises 17 residues. Germline V gives CDR1 SGDLS, CDR2 YYNGEE. J gave up 0 bases and V 0 bases, and 4 bases lay outside the gene matches.